This T cell receptor (beta chain) was sequenced in a study of blood T cell repertoires in COVID-19. As for the study in general: Samples of COVID-19 (acute and convalescent) were obtained from the United States, Italy and Spain. Sources were T cells, B-cell-depleted T cells, or PBMCs; the material itself was cDNA or gDNA.

Repertoires were generated with immunoSEQ multiplex PCR, while TCRdb's copy carries only in-frame clones and drops some. The sample shows some 300,000 clones, 70% to 90% of them seen only once. The germline V gene encodes CDR1 KGHDR and CDR2 SFDVKD. V was pared by 4 bases and J by 7 bases, with 11 bases of the junction left unmatched. This CDR3 is built from 17 residues. The sequenced sample was peripheral blood. This clonotype was sampled from a woman in her 70s with COVID-19, enrolled during active disease. The chain recombines TRBV24-1 with TRBJ2-2, with 10 bases lining up with TRBD2. CDR3 bases: TGTGCCACCAGTGACCAGCGGGGGGGACAAACAGGCGGGGAGCTGTTTTTT. Residues: CATSDQRGGQTGGELFF.